This T cell receptor (beta chain) was profiled in a study of blood T cells in healthy people across ages. Study background: About one barcoded beta molecule was captured per two T cells (by template switching). Study-level findings and limits: Estimated diversity, derived from one million T cells, was regarded as an underestimate. The recorded TCR beta diversity per million T cells decreased in a roughly linear manner with age.

Each donor's blood draw was approximately 10 milliliters of peripheral blood. Germline V CDR1 and CDR2: DFQATT, SNEGSKA (reference sequence). V trimming: 0 bases; J trimming: 1 base; junction bases outside the gene matches: 5. The CDR3 has 16 residues. With regard to this clonotype: The antigen is not known.

Sample-barcoded 5' priming and a J-beta primer mix drove a second PCR of about 7 to 12 cycles. A single record per CDR3 protein comes from TCRdb applying MiXCR to the 5' RACE reads. The sample lists hundreds of thousands of distinct CDR3 sequences; more than 25% were seen once. Sample: blood. The TCR comes from a woman at least 80 years old in good health. V usage is TRBV20-1 and J usage is TRBJ2-2, with TRBD2 matching over 7 bases. Here the CDR3 reads CSARDPGGGNTGELFF. Here the CDR3 DNA reads TGCAGTGCTAGAGATCCGGGCGGGGGGAACACCGGGGAGCTGTTTTTT.